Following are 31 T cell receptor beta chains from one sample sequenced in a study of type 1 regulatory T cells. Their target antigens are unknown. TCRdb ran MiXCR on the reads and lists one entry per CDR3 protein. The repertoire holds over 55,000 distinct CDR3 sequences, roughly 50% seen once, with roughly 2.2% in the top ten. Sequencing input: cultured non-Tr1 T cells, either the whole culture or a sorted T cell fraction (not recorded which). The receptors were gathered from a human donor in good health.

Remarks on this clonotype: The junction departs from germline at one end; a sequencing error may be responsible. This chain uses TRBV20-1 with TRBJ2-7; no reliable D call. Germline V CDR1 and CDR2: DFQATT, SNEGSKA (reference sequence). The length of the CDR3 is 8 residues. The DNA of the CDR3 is TGCAATCACTGCCCTCCCCACTTC. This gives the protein CNHCPPHF.

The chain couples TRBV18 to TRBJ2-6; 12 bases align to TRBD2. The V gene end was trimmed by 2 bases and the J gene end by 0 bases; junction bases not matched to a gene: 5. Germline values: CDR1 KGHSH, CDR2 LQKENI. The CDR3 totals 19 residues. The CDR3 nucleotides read TGTGCCAGCTCACCAGGACTAGCGGGGATAAGCTCTGGGGCCAACGTCCTGACTTTC. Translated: CASSPGLAGISSGANVLTF. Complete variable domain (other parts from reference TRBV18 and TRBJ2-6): NAGVMQNPRHLVRRRGQEARLRCSPMKGHSHVYWYRQLPEEGLKFMVYLQKENIIDESGMPKERFSAEFPKEGPSILRIQQVVRGDSAAYFCASSPGLAGISSGANVLTFGAGSRLTVL.

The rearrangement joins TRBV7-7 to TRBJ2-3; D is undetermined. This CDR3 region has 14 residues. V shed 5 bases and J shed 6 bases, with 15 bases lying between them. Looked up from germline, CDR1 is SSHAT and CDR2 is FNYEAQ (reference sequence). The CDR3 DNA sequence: TGTGCCAGCAGCCCACTCGGACGTCCGGATACGCAGTATTTT. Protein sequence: CASSPLGRPDTQYF.

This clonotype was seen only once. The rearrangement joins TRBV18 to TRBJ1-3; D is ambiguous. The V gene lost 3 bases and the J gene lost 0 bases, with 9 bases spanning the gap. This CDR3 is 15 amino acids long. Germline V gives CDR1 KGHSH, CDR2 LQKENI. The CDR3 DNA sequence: TGTGCCAGCTCACCCGTCCAGGACTCTGGAAACACCATATATTTT. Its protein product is CASSPVQDSGNTIYF.

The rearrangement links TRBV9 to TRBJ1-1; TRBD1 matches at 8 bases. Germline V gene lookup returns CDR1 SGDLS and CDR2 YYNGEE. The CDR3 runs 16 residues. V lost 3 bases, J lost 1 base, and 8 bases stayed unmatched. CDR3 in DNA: TGTGCCAGCAGCGAGGGCTTAACAGGGGGGAACACTGAAGCTTTCTTT. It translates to CASSEGLTGGNTEAFF.

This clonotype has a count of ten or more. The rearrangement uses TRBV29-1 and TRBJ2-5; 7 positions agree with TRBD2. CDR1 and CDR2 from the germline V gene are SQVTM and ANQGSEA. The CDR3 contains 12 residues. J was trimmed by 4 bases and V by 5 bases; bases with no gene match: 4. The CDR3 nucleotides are TGCAGCGTTTGGGAGGGGACAGAGACCCAGTACTTC. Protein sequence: CSVWEGTETQYF. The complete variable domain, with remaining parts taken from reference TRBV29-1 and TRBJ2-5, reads SAVISQKPSRDICQRGTSLTIQCQVDSQVTMMFWYRQQPGQSLTLIATANQGSEATYESGFVIDKFPISRPNLTFSTLTVSNMSPEDSSIYLCSVWEGTETQYFGPGTRLLVL.

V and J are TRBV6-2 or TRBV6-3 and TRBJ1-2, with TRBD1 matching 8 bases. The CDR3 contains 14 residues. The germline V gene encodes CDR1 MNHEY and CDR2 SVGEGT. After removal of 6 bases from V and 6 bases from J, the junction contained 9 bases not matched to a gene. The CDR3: CASRRADRVDGYTF. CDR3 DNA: TGTGCCAGCAGACGAGCGGACAGGGTGGATGGCTACACCTTC.

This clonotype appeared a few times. CDR3 sequence (DNA): TGTGCCAGCAGGGGGACAGGGGTAGGAGAGACCCAGTACTTC. Translation: CASRGTGVGETQYF. V is TRBV6-1 and J is TRBJ2-5; 10 positions match TRBD1. The ends lost 6 bases at V and 4 bases at J; junction bases unmatched: 5. Germline CDR1 and CDR2: MNHNS and SASEGT. This CDR3 region has 14 residues.

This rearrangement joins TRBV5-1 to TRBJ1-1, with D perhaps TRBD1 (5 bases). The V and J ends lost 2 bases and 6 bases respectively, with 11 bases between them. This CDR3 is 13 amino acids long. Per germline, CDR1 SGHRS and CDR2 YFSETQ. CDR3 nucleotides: TGCGCCAGCAGCTTTCAGGGCAGGGCTGAAGCTTTCTTT. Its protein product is CASSFQGRAEAFF.

In nucleotides, the CDR3 is TGTGCCAGTAGTACGCGGGACGAACCGAACACTGAAGCTTTCTTT. Translated, it gives CASSTRDEPNTEAFF. This chain uses TRBV19 with TRBJ1-1; D perhaps matches TRBD1 (5 bases). V was trimmed by 4 bases and J by 1 base, leaving 13 bases between them. Germline CDR1 is LNHDA and CDR2 is SQIVND (reference sequence). The CDR3 sequence is 15 residues long.

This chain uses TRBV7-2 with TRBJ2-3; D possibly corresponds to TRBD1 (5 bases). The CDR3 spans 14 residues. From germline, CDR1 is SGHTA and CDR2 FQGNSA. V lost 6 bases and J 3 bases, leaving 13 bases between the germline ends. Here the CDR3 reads CASSPRRQTDTQYF. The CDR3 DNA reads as TGTGCCAGCAGTCCACGGAGACAGACAGATACGCAGTATTTT.

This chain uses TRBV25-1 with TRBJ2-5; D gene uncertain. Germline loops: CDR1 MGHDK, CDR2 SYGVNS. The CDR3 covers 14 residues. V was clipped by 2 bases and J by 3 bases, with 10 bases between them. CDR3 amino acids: CASSETGAKETQYF. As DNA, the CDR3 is TGTGCCAGCAGTGAAACCGGAGCAAAAGAGACCCAGTACTTC.

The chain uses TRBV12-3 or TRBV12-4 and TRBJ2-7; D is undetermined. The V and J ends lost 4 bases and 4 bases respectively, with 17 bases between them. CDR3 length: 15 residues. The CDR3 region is CASSYASIGVYEQYF. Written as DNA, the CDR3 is TGTGCCAGCAGTTACGCAAGTATTGGGGTATACGAGCAGTACTTC.

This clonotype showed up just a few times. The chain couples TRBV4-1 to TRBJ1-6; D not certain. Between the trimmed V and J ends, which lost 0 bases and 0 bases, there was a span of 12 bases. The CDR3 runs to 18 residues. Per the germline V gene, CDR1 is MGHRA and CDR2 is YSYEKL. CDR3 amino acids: CASSQDPLSSSYNSPLHF. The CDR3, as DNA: TGCGCCAGCAGCCAAGATCCACTTTCGAGCTCCTATAATTCACCCCTCCACTTT.

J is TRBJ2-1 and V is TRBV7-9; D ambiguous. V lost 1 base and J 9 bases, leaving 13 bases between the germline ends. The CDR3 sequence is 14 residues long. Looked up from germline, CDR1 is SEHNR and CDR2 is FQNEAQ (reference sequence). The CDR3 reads CASSLGGFFGEQFF. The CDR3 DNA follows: TGTGCCAGCAGCTTAGGTGGGTTTTTCGGTGAGCAGTTCTTC. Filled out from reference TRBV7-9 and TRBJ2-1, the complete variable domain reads DTGVSQNPRHKITKRGQNVTFRCDPISEHNRLYWYRQTLGQGPEFLTYFQNEAQLEKSRLLSDRFSAERPKGSFSTLEIQRTEQGDSAMYLCASSLGGFFGEQFFGPGTRLTVL.

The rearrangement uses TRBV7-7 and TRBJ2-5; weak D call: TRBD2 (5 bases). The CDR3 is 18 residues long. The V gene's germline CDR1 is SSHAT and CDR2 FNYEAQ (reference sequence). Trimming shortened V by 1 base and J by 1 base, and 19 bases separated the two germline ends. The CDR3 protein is CASSLGLAQTHGQETQYF. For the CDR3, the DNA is TGTGCCAGCAGCTTAGGTCTAGCCCAGACCCATGGCCAAGAGACCCAGTACTTC.

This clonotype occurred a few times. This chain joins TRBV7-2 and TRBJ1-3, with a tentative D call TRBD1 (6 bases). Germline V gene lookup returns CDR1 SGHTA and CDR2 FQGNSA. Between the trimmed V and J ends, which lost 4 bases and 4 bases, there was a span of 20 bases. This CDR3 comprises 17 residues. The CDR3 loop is CASSSIQGRLSGNTIYF. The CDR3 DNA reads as TGTGCCAGCAGCTCCATTCAGGGGCGATTATCCGGAAACACCATATATTTT.

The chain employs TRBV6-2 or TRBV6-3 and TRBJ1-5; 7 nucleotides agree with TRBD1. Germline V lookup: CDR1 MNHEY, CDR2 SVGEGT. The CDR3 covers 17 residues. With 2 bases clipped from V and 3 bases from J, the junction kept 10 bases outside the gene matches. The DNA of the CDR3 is TGTGCCAGCAGTTACGATGTGACAGGGCGGGACAATCAGCCCCAGCATTTT. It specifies CASSYDVTGRDNQPQHF.

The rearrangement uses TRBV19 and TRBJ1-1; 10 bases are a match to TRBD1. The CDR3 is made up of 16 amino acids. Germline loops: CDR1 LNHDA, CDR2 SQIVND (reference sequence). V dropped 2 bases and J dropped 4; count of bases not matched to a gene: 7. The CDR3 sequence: CASSIKTGGRGTEAFF. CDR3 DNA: TGTGCCAGTAGTATAAAGACAGGGGGCAGGGGCACTGAAGCTTTCTTT.

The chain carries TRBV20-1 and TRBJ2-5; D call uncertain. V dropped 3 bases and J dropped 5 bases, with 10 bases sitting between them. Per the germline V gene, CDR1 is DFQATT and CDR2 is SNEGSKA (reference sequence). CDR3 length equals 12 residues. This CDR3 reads CSARVDKETQYF. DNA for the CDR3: TGCAGTGCTAGGGTGGATAAGGAGACCCAGTACTTC.

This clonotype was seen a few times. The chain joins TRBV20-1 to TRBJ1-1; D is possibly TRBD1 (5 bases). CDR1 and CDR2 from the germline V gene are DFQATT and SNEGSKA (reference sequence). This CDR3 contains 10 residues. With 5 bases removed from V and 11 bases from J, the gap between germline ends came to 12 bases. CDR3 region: CSAHTGTAFF. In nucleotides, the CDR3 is TGCAGTGCTCACACGGGGACGGCTTTCTTT.

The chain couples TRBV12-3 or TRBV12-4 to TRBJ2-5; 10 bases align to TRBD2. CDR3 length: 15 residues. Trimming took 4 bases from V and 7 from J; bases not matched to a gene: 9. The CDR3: CASSSWTSGGGTQYF. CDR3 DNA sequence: TGTGCCAGCAGTTCGTGGACTAGCGGAGGGGGGACCCAGTACTTC.

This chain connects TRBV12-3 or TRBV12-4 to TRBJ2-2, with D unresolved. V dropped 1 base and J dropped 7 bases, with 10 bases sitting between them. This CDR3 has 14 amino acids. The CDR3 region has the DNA TGTGCCAGCAGTTTAGGCCTCGCATACGGGGAGCTGTTTTTT. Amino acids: CASSLGLAYGELFF.

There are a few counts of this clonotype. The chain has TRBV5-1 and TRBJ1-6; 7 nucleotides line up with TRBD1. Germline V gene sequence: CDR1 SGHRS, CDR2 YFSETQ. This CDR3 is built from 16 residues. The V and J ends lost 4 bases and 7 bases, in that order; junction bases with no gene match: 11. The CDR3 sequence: CASSRLGQFDNSPLHF. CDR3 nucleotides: TGCGCCAGCAGCCGGCTGGGACAGTTTGACAATTCACCCCTCCACTTT. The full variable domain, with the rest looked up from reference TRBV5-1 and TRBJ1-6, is KAGVTQTPRYLIKTRGQQVTLSCSPISGHRSVSWYQQTPGQGLQFLFEYFSETQRNKGNFPGRFSGRQFSNSRSEMNVSTLELGDSALYLCASSRLGQFDNSPLHFGNGTRLTVT.

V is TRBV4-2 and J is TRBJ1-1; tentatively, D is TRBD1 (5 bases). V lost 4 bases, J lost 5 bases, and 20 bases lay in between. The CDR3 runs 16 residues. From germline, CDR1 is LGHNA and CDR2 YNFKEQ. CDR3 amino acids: CASSLRAGRAETEAFF. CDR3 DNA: TGTGCCAGCAGCCTAAGAGCGGGCAGGGCGGAAACTGAAGCTTTCTTT.

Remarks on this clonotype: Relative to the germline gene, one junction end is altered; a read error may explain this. CDR3 bases: TGTGACAGCAGTTATATGCCAGACCAAGAGACCCAGTACTTC. Its protein is CDSSYMPDQETQYF. V and J are TRBV6-2 or TRBV6-3 and TRBJ2-5; D remains ambiguous. This CDR3 is 14 amino acids long. Per the germline V gene, CDR1 is MNHEY and CDR2 is SVGEGT.

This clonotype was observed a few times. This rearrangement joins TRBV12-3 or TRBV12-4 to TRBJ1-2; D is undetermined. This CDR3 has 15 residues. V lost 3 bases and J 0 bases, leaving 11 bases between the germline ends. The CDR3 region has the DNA TGTGCCAGCAGTTTTGGACGGAGAGCTAACTATGGCTACACCTTC. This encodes CASSFGRRANYGYTF.

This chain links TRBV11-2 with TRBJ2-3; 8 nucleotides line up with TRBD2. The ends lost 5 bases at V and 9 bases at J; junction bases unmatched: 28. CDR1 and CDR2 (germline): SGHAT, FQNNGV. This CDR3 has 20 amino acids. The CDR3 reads CASSAGGFSPSLRRRGTQYF. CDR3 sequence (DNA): TGTGCCAGCAGCGCGGGAGGCTTTAGTCCGTCTCTAAGAAGGAGGGGGACGCAGTATTTT.

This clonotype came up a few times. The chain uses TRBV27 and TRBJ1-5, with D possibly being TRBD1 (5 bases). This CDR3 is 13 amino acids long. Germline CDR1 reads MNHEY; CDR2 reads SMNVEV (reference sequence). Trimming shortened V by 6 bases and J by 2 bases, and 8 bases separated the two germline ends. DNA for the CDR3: TGTGCCAGCAGGGAAGGGGGCAATCAGCCCCAGCATTTT. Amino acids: CASREGGNQPQHF.

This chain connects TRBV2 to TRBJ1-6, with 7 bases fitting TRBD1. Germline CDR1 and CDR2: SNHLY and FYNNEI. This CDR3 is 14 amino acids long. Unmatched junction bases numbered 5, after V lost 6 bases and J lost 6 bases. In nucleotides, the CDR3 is TGTGCCAGCAGCTCACAGGGGTCTAATTCACCCCTCCACTTT. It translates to CASSSQGSNSPLHF.

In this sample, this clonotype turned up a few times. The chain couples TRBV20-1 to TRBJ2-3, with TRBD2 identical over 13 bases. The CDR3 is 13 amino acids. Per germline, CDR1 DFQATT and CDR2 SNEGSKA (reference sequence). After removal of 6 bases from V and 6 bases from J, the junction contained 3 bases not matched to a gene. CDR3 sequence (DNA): TGCAGTGCCGGACTAGCGGGGGTGGATACGCAGTATTTT. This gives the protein CSAGLAGVDTQYF.